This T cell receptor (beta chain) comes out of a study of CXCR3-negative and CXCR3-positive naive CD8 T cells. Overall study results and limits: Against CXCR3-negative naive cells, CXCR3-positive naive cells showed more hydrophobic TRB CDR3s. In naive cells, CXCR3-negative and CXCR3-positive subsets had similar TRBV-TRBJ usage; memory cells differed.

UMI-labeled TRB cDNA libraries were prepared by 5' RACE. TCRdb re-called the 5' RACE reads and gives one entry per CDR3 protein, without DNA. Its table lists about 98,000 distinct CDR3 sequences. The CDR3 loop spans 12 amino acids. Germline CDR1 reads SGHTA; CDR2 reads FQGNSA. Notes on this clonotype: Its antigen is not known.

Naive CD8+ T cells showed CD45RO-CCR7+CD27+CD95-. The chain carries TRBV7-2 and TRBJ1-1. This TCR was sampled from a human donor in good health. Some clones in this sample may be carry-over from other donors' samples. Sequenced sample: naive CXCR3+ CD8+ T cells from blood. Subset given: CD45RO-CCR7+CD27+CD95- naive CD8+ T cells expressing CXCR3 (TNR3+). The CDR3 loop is CASSWGWSEAFF.